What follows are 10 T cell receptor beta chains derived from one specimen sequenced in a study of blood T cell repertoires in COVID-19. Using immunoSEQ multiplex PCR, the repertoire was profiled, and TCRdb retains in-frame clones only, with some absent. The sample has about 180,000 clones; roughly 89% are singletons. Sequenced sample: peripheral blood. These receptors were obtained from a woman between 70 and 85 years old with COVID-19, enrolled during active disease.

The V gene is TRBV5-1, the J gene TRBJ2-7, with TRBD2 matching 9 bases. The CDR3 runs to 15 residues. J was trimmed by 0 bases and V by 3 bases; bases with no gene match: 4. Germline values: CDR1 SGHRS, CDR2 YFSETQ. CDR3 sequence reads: CASSYLSGSSYEQYF. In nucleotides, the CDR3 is TGCGCCAGCAGCTACCTTAGCGGGAGCTCCTACGAGCAGTACTTC.

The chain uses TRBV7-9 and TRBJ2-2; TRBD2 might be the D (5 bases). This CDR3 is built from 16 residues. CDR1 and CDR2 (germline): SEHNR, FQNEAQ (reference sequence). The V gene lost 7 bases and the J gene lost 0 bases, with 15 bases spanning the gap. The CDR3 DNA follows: TGTGCCAGCACCTCAGCGGAACGCGCGAACACCGGGGAGCTGTTTTTT. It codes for CASTSAERANTGELFF.

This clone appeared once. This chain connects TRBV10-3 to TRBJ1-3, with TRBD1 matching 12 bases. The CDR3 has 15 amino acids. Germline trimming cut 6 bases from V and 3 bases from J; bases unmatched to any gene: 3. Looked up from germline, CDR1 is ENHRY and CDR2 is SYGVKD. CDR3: CAIRGTGGVGNTIYF. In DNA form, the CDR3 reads TGTGCCATCAGGGGGACAGGGGGCGTTGGAAACACCATATATTTT.

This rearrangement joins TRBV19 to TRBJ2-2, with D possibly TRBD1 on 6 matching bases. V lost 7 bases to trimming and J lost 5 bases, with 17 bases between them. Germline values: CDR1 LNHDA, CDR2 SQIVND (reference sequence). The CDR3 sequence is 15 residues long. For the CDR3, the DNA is TGTGCCAGTACCTCAAACAGGGTATGGACCGGGGAGCTGTTTTTT. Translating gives CASTSNRVWTGELFF. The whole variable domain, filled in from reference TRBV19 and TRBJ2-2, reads DGGITQSPKYLFRKEGQNVTLSCEQNLNHDAMYWYRQDPGQGLRLIYYSQIVNDFQKGDIAEGYSVSREKKESFPLTVTSAQKNPTAFYLCASTSNRVWTGELFFGEGSRLTVL.

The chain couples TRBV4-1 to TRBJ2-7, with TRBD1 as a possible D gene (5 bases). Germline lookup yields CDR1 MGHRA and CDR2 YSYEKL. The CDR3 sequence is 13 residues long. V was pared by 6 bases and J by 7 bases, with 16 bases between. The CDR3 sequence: CASSATGADEQYF. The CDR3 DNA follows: TGCGCCAGCAGTGCAACTGGGGCGGATGAGCAGTACTTC.

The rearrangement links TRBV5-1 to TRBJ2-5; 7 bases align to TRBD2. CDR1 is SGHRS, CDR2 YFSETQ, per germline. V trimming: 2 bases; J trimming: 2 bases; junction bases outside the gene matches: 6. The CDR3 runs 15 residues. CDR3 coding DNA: TGCGCCAGCAGCTTCACAGCGGGGACGCAAGAGACCCAGTACTTC. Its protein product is CASSFTAGTQETQYF.

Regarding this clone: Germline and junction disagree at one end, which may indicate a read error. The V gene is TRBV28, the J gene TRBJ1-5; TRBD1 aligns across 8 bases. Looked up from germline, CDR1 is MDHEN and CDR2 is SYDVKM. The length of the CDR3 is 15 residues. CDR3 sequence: CASSWGSGGNQPQHF. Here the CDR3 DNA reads TGTGCCAGCAGCTGGGGATCAGGGGGCAACCAGCCCCAGCATTTT.

This CDR3 is CASSQVMSSPLHF. CDR3 coding DNA: TGTGCCAGCAGCCAAGTCATGTCTTCACCCCTCCACTTT. The chain carries TRBV14 and TRBJ1-6; D gene ambiguous. Germline loops: CDR1 SGHDN, CDR2 FVKESK. This CDR3 spans 13 amino acids. The V end was cut by 1 base, the J end by 9 bases, with 7 bases between.

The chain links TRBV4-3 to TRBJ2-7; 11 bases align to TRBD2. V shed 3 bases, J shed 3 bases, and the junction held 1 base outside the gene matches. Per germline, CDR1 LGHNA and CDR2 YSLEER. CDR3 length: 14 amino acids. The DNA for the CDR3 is TGCGCCAGCAGCCATGGGACTAGCGGCTACGAGCAGTACTTC. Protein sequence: CASSHGTSGYEQYF.

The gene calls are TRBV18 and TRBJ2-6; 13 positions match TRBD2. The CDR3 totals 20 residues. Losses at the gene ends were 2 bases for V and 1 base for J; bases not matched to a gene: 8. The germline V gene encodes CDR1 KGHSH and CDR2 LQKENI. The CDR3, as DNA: TGTGCCAGCTCACCAAGACTAGCGGGAGGCGATACTTCTGGGGCCAACGTCCTGACTTTC. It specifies CASSPRLAGGDTSGANVLTF.